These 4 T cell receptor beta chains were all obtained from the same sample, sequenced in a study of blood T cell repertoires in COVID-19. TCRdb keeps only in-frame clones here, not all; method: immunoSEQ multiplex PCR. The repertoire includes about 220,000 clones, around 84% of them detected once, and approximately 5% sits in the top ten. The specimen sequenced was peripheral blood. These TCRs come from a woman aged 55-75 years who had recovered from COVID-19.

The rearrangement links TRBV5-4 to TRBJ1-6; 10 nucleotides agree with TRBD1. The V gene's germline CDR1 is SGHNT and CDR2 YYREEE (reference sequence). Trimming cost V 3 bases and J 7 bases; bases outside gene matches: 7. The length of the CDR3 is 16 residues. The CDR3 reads CASSSRDRGENSPLHF. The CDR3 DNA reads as TGTGCCAGCAGCTCCCGGGACAGGGGTGAAAATTCACCCCTCCACTTT.

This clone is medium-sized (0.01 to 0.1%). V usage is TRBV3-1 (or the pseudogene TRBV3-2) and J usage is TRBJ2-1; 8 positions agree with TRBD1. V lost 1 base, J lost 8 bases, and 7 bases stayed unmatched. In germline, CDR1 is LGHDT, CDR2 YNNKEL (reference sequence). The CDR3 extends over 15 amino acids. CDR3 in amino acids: CASSQGAGGWDEQFF. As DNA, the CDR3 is TGTGCCAGCAGCCAAGGAGCAGGGGGCTGGGATGAGCAGTTCTTC.

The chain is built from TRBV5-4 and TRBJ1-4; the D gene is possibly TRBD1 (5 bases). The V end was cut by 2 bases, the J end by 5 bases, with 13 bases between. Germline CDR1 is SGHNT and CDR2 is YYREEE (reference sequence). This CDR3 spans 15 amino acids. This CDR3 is CASSLLGQGNEKLFF. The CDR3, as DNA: TGTGCCAGCAGCTTATTAGGACAAGGAAATGAAAAACTGTTTTTT.

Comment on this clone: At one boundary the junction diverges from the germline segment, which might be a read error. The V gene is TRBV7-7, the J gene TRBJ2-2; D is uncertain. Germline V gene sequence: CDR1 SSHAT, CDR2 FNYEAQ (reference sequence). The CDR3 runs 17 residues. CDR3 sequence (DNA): TGTGCTAGCAGCCCACACCCTAGAGCCTCGGGCACCGGGGAGCTGTTTTTT. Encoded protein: CASSPHPRASGTGELFF.